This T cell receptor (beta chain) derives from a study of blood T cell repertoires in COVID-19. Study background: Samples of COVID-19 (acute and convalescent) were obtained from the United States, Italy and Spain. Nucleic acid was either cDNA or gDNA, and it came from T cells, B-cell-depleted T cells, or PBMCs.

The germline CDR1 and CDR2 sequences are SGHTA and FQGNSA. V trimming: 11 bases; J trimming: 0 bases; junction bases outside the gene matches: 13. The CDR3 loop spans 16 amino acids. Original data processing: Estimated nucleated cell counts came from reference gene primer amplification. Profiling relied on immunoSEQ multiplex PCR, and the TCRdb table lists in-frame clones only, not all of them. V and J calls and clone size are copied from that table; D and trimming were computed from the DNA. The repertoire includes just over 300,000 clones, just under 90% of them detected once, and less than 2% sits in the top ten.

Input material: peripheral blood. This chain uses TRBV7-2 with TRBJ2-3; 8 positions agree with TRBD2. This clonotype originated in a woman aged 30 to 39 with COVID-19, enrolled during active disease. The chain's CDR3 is CACTLGLAPSTDTQYF. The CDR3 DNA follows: TGTGCCTGTACTTTAGGACTAGCCCCCAGCACAGATACGCAGTATTTT.